This TCR beta chain was retrieved from a study of blood T cell repertoires in COVID-19. Germline CDR1 KGHSH, CDR2 LQKENI. V lost 1 base and J 0 bases, leaving 12 bases between the germline ends. The CDR3 extends over 16 amino acids. Those designated as exposed participants met a COVID-19 case within 2 weeks before study entry. Libraries were prepared by immunoSEQ multiplex PCR; TCRdb keeps only in-frame clonotypes and omits some of them. Among 350,000 to 450,000 clones listed, just over 90% were seen once. The chain joins TRBV18 to TRBJ1-1; tentatively, D is TRBD1 (5 bases). The TCR was taken from a woman between 40 and 55 years old who had been exposed to COVID-19. The material sequenced was PBMCs or T cells enriched from blood (not recorded which). The CDR3 protein is CASSPRPGNLNTEAFF. For the CDR3, the DNA is TGTGCCAGCTCACCACGTCCAGGGAATTTGAACACTGAAGCTTTCTTT.